This record looks at one T cell receptor beta chain sequence and its context. As processed by the authors: How many nucleated cells were present was estimated from reference gene primer amplification. The repertoire was sequenced with immunoSEQ multiplex PCR; TCRdb's copy has only in-frame clones and lacks some. V and J calls and clone size come straight from that table; D and trimming were deduced from the DNA. Among roughly 200,000 clones listed, around 76% were seen once. These data belong to a study of blood T cell repertoires in COVID-19. Looking at the study overall: Samples taken during acute and convalescent COVID-19 were collected in the United States, Italy and Spain. The cDNA or gDNA used as material had been derived from T cells, B-cell-depleted T cells, or PBMCs.

The CDR3 totals 13 residues. The germline V gene has CDR1 SGHTA and CDR2 FQGTGA. Between the trimmed V and J ends, which lost 11 bases and 4 bases, there was a span of 17 bases. The receptor comes from a woman aged 45-59 years with active or convalescent COVID-19. The genes are TRBV7-3 and TRBJ1-1; maybe TRBD1 (6 bases). What was sequenced was peripheral blood. The CDR3 sequence is CAARHRAPTEAFF. For the CDR3, the DNA is TGTGCCGCGAGACACAGGGCCCCCACTGAAGCTTTCTTT.